These T cell receptor beta chains were read from a single sample in a study of identifying expanded T cells in peripheral blood. Assay: immunoSEQ multiplex PCR; the TCRdb copy retains only in-frame clones and omits some. The sample carries tens of thousands of clones, about nine tenths recorded once. The sample was blood. These receptors were taken from a person aged 18 to 75 in good health. Each CDR3 is given with its conserved first and last residue. The order of the fields is V gene, clone size, J gene, D gene, CDR3 protein, CDR3 DNA. A D gene is named only where the DNA matches it firmly. Clone sizes are given selectively: once, few, many, or a class where the clone is expanded.

V gene: TRBV5-1; clone size: NA; J gene: TRBJ2-7; D gene: TRBD1; CDR3 protein: CASSYTGGSGEQYF; CDR3 DNA: TGCGCCAGCAGCTACACAGGGGGGTCGGGCGAGCAGTACTTC
V gene: TRBV27; clone size: NA; J gene: TRBJ2-7; D gene: TRBD2; CDR3 protein: CASSSPSSGRYEQYF; CDR3 DNA: TGTGCCAGCAGCTCTCCGAGTAGCGGGAGATACGAGCAGTACTTC
V gene: TRBV7-9; clone size: NA; J gene: TRBJ2-5; D gene: TRBD1; CDR3 protein: CASSSGQGSQETQYF; CDR3 DNA: TGTGCCAGCAGCTCGGGACAGGGCTCCCAGGAGACCCAGTACTTC
V gene: TRBV19; clone size: NA; J gene: TRBJ2-1; D gene: TRBD2; CDR3 protein: CASKLAGGYNEQFF; CDR3 DNA: TGTGCCAGTAAACTAGCGGGGGGCTACAATGAGCAGTTCTTC
V gene: TRBV6-1; clone size: NA; J gene: TRBJ1-2; D gene: TRBD1; CDR3 protein: CASSAYTGVDGYTF; CDR3 DNA: TGTGCCAGCAGTGCCTATACAGGGGTGGATGGCTACACCTTC
V gene: TRBV11-2; clone size: NA; J gene: TRBJ2-5; D gene: NA; CDR3 protein: CASSFFRLEQETQYF; CDR3 DNA: TGTGCCAGCAGCTTCTTTCGACTCGAGCAAGAGACCCAGTACTTC
V gene: TRBV6-4; clone size: NA; J gene: TRBJ2-1; D gene: NA; CDR3 protein: CASSDSRLAGEQFF; CDR3 DNA: TGTGCCAGCAGTGATTCACGACTTGCCGGTGAGCAGTTCTTC
V gene: TRBV30; clone size: NA; J gene: TRBJ1-3; D gene: NA; CDR3 protein: CAWRVSNTIYF; CDR3 DNA: TGTGCCTGGAGGGTGTCAAACACCATATATTTT
V gene: TRBV6-4; clone size: NA; J gene: TRBJ2-1; D gene: NA; CDR3 protein: CASKNPRGGNEQFF; CDR3 DNA: TGTGCCAGCAAGAATCCCAGGGGGGGAAATGAGCAGTTCTTC
V gene: TRBV9; clone size: NA; J gene: TRBJ1-3; D gene: NA; CDR3 protein: CASSVGYREGGNTIYF; CDR3 DNA: TGTGCCAGCAGCGTAGGGTACAGGGAGGGTGGAAACACCATATATTTT
V gene: TRBV11-2; clone size: NA; J gene: TRBJ2-3; D gene: NA; CDR3 protein: CASSLDRGSTDTQYF; CDR3 DNA: TGTGCCAGCAGCTTAGATCGGGGCAGCACAGATACGCAGTATTTT
V gene: TRBV14; clone size: once; J gene: TRBJ2-7; D gene: NA; CDR3 protein: CASSQQLPYEQYF; CDR3 DNA: TGTGCCAGCAGCCAACAGCTTCCCTACGAGCAGTACTTC
V gene: TRBV29-1; clone size: NA; J gene: TRBJ2-3; D gene: NA; CDR3 protein: CSVDIGTDTQYF; CDR3 DNA: TGCAGCGTTGATATTGGTACAGATACGCAGTATTTT
V gene: TRBV18; clone size: NA; J gene: TRBJ2-2; D gene: TRBD1; CDR3 protein: CASSTERQGTNTGELFF; CDR3 DNA: TGTGCCAGCTCAACGGAGAGACAGGGGACGAACACCGGGGAGCTGTTTTTT
V gene: TRBV18; clone size: NA; J gene: TRBJ2-2; D gene: NA; CDR3 protein: CASSPRQTNTGELFF; CDR3 DNA: TGTGCCAGCTCACCGAGACAGACTAACACCGGGGAGCTGTTTTTT
V gene: TRBV11-2; clone size: NA; J gene: TRBJ2-3; D gene: NA; CDR3 protein: CASSPTRDTQYF; CDR3 DNA: TGTGCCAGCAGCCCGACCCGAGATACGCAGTATTTT
V gene: TRBV4-3; clone size: NA; J gene: TRBJ1-6; D gene: NA; CDR3 protein: CASSQQYSSYNSPLHF; CDR3 DNA: TGCGCCAGCAGCCAACAGTACAGCTCCTATAATTCACCCCTCCACTTT
V gene: TRBV2; clone size: few; J gene: TRBJ1-1; D gene: NA; CDR3 protein: CASSQGANTEAFF; CDR3 DNA: TGTGCCAGCAGCCAGGGAGCCAACACTGAAGCTTTCTTT
V gene: TRBV7-2; clone size: NA; J gene: TRBJ2-7; D gene: NA; CDR3 protein: CASSLGWVREQYF; CDR3 DNA: TGTGCCAGCAGCCTAGGTTGGGTGAGGGAGCAGTACTTC
V gene: TRBV6-6; clone size: NA; J gene: TRBJ1-5; D gene: NA; CDR3 protein: CASRKDSHQPQHF; CDR3 DNA: TGTGCCAGCAGAAAAGATTCCCACCAGCCCCAGCATTTT
V gene: TRBV7-2; clone size: NA; J gene: TRBJ1-2; D gene: NA; CDR3 protein: CASSLDGRVNYGYTF; CDR3 DNA: TGTGCCAGCAGCTTAGACGGCAGGGTAAACTATGGCTACACCTTC
V gene: TRBV27; clone size: NA; J gene: TRBJ1-4; D gene: NA; CDR3 protein: CASSMFAGATNEKLFF; CDR3 DNA: TGTGCCAGCAGCATGTTCGCAGGCGCAACTAATGAAAAACTGTTTTTT
V gene: TRBV7-8; clone size: NA; J gene: TRBJ2-7; D gene: TRBD2; CDR3 protein: CASSKGWTSGVEQYF; CDR3 DNA: TGTGCCAGCAGCAAGGGGTGGACTAGCGGGGTCGAGCAGTACTTC
V gene: TRBV10-1; clone size: once; J gene: TRBJ2-5; D gene: TRBD1; CDR3 protein: CAREDRAFQETQYF; CDR3 DNA: TGCGCCAGAGAGGACAGGGCTTTCCAAGAGACCCAGTACTTC
V gene: TRBV30; clone size: NA; J gene: TRBJ1-2; D gene: NA; CDR3 protein: CAWSVRLVGYGYTF; CDR3 DNA: TGTGCCTGGAGTGTACGATTGGTGGGCTATGGCTACACCTTC
V gene: TRBV30; clone size: NA; J gene: TRBJ1-2; D gene: NA; CDR3 protein: CAWSVFGPSYGDGYTF; CDR3 DNA: TGTGCCTGGAGTGTCTTTGGCCCGTCCTACGGCGATGGCTACACCTTC
V gene: TRBV4-2; clone size: NA; J gene: TRBJ2-2; D gene: NA; CDR3 protein: CASSREIIRLANTGELFF; CDR3 DNA: TGTGCCAGCAGCCGGGAAATAATAAGACTAGCGAACACCGGGGAGCTGTTTTTT
V gene: TRBV28; clone size: NA; J gene: TRBJ2-7; D gene: TRBD2; CDR3 protein: CASSSTLAGGLYEQYF; CDR3 DNA: TGTGCCAGCAGTTCCACACTAGCGGGAGGACTCTACGAGCAGTACTTC
V gene: TRBV7-9; clone size: NA; J gene: TRBJ2-7; D gene: TRBD1; CDR3 protein: CASSFGQGPYEQYF; CDR3 DNA: TGTGCCAGCAGCTTCGGACAGGGACCCTACGAGCAGTACTTC
V gene: TRBV5-1; clone size: NA; J gene: TRBJ2-1; D gene: TRBD2; CDR3 protein: CASSLRASGSHNEQFF; CDR3 DNA: TGCGCCAGCAGCTTACGGGCTAGCGGGAGCCACAATGAGCAGTTCTTC
V gene: TRBV7-2; clone size: NA; J gene: TRBJ2-1; D gene: TRBD2; CDR3 protein: CASSPRLAGDDFDNEQFF; CDR3 DNA: TGTGCCAGCAGCCCGAGATTAGCGGGAGACGATTTCGACAATGAGCAGTTCTTC
V gene: TRBV7-2; clone size: NA; J gene: TRBJ2-7; D gene: TRBD1; CDR3 protein: CASSRLPGQGLSYEQYF; CDR3 DNA: TGTGCCAGCAGCCGACTACCGGGACAGGGCCTCTCCTACGAGCAGTACTTC
V gene: TRBV6-6; clone size: NA; J gene: TRBJ2-7; D gene: TRBD2; CDR3 protein: CASSSRREGRYEQYF; CDR3 DNA: TGTGCCAGCAGTTCCCGGCGGGAGGGCCGATACGAGCAGTACTTC
V gene: TRBV18; clone size: NA; J gene: TRBJ2-6; D gene: NA; CDR3 protein: CASSPWTPGPSGANVLTF; CDR3 DNA: TGTGCCAGCTCACCTTGGACTCCCGGCCCCTCTGGGGCCAACGTCCTGACTTTC
V gene: TRBV5-4; clone size: NA; J gene: TRBJ1-5; D gene: NA; CDR3 protein: CASSADIGQPQHF; CDR3 DNA: TGTGCCAGCAGCGCGGACATAGGTCAGCCCCAGCATTTT
V gene: TRBV4-3; clone size: NA; J gene: TRBJ1-1; D gene: NA; CDR3 protein: CASSQDLGGIAFF; CDR3 DNA: TGCGCCAGCAGCCAAGATTTAGGGGGGATAGCTTTCTTT
V gene: TRBV28; clone size: once; J gene: TRBJ1-2; D gene: NA; CDR3 protein: CASSSSPLNYGYTF; CDR3 DNA: TGTGCCAGCAGTTCCTCACCCCTTAACTATGGCTACACCTTC
V gene: TRBV21-1; clone size: NA; J gene: TRBJ1-1; D gene: NA; CDR3 protein: CASIKVNTEAFF; CDR3 DNA: TGTGCCAGCATAAAGGTGAACACTGAAGCTTTCTTT
V gene: TRBV6-1; clone size: NA; J gene: TRBJ1-2; D gene: TRBD1; CDR3 protein: CASRRQGNYGYTF; CDR3 DNA: TGTGCCAGCAGACGACAGGGGAACTATGGCTACACCTTC
V gene: TRBV6-6; clone size: NA; J gene: TRBJ1-2; D gene: NA; CDR3 protein: CASSPTGNYGYTF; CDR3 DNA: TGTGCCAGCAGTCCCACAGGGAACTATGGCTACACCTTC
V gene: TRBV9; clone size: NA; J gene: TRBJ1-4; D gene: NA; CDR3 protein: CASSVAAGATNEKLFF; CDR3 DNA: TGTGCCAGCAGCGTAGCGGCAGGGGCAACTAATGAAAAACTGTTTTTT
V gene: TRBV4-3; clone size: NA; J gene: TRBJ1-6; D gene: NA; CDR3 protein: CASSQGGTNSPLHF; CDR3 DNA: TGCGCCAGCAGCCAAGGGGGTACCAATTCACCCCTCCACTTT
V gene: TRBV18; clone size: NA; J gene: TRBJ1-2; D gene: NA; CDR3 protein: CASSPSRGANYGYTF; CDR3 DNA: TGTGCCAGCTCACCGTCCCGGGGAGCTAACTATGGCTACACCTTC
V gene: TRBV6-5; clone size: NA; J gene: TRBJ1-5; D gene: NA; CDR3 protein: CASSTRVGKQPQHF; CDR3 DNA: TGTGCCAGCAGTACCCGCGTGGGAAAACAGCCCCAGCATTTT
V gene: TRBV28; clone size: NA; J gene: TRBJ2-1; D gene: NA; CDR3 protein: CASSYWLGSSSYNEQFF; CDR3 DNA: TGTGCCAGCAGCTACTGGCTTGGGTCGAGCTCCTACAATGAGCAGTTCTTC
V gene: TRBV6-6; clone size: few; J gene: TRBJ1-2; D gene: NA; CDR3 protein: CASSLGGINGYTF; CDR3 DNA: TGTGCCAGCAGCTTAGGGGGGATCAATGGCTACACCTTC
V gene: TRBV27; clone size: NA; J gene: TRBJ1-5; D gene: TRBD1; CDR3 protein: CASSDLPRGEMNQPQHF; CDR3 DNA: TGTGCCAGCAGTGACCTGCCCAGGGGGGAAATGAATCAGCCCCAGCATTTT
V gene: TRBV21-1; clone size: NA; J gene: TRBJ1-2; D gene: NA; CDR3 protein: CASRRGRIGPNYGYTF; CDR3 DNA: TGTGCCAGCCGACGGGGGCGTATAGGGCCTAACTATGGCTACACCTTC
V gene: TRBV5-1; clone size: NA; J gene: TRBJ2-5; D gene: NA; CDR3 protein: CASSLAGTPNQETQYF; CDR3 DNA: TGCGCCAGCAGCTTGGCGGGGACACCCAACCAAGAGACCCAGTACTTC
V gene: TRBV19; clone size: NA; J gene: TRBJ2-1; D gene: TRBD1; CDR3 protein: CASSRDRDRYNEQFF; CDR3 DNA: TGTGCCAGTAGTAGGGACAGGGACCGGTACAATGAGCAGTTCTTC
V gene: TRBV25-1; clone size: NA; J gene: TRBJ1-4; D gene: NA; CDR3 protein: CASSDRQKDEKLFF; CDR3 DNA: TGTGCCAGCAGTGATCGACAGAAAGATGAAAAACTGTTTTTT
V gene: TRBV5-6; clone size: NA; J gene: TRBJ1-4; D gene: NA; CDR3 protein: CASSPGRGSEKLFF; CDR3 DNA: TGTGCCAGCAGCCCTGGTAGGGGATCTGAAAAACTGTTTTTT
V gene: TRBV7-2; clone size: NA; J gene: TRBJ1-3; D gene: NA; CDR3 protein: CASSLVIGKGNTIYF; CDR3 DNA: TGTGCCAGCAGCTTAGTGATAGGGAAGGGAAACACCATATATTTT
V gene: TRBV18; clone size: NA; J gene: TRBJ1-2; D gene: NA; CDR3 protein: CASSAWGQGNYGYTF; CDR3 DNA: TGTGCCAGCTCGGCCTGGGGGCAGGGGAACTATGGCTACACCTTC
V gene: TRBV7-9; clone size: NA; J gene: TRBJ2-3; D gene: NA; CDR3 protein: CALIAWSGTQYF; CDR3 DNA: TGTGCCTTAATCGCCTGGAGCGGTACGCAGTATTTT
V gene: TRBV7-9; clone size: NA; J gene: TRBJ2-3; D gene: NA; CDR3 protein: CASSSDFATDTQYF; CDR3 DNA: TGTGCCAGCAGCTCGGACTTCGCCACAGATACGCAGTATTTT
V gene: TRBV7-3; clone size: NA; J gene: TRBJ2-5; D gene: TRBD1; CDR3 protein: CASSLSGQGGETQYF; CDR3 DNA: TGTGCCAGCAGCTTATCTGGACAGGGTGGAGAGACCCAGTACTTC
V gene: TRBV5-4; clone size: NA; J gene: TRBJ2-5; D gene: NA; CDR3 protein: CASSLTGGEETQYF; CDR3 DNA: TGTGCCAGCAGCTTGACAGGGGGGGAAGAGACCCAGTACTTC